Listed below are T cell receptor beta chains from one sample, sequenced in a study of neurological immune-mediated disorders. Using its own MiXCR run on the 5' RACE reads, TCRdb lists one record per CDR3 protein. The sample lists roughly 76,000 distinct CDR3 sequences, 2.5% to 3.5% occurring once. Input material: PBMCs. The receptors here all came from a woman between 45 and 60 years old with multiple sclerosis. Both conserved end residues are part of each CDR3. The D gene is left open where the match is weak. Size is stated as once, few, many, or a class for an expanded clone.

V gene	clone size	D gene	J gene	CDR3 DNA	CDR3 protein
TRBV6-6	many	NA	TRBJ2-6	TGTGCCAGCAGTTTAGCCCTCTCTGGGGCCAACGTCCTGACTTTC	CASSLALSGANVLTF
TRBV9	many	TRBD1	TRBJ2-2	TGTGCCAGCAGCGTAGGAGGTGGGACAGCCGGGGAGCTGTTTTTT	CASSVGGGTAGELFF
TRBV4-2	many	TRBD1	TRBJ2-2	TGTGCCAGCAGCCAAGATAGGGCAGGGGGCCCACGGGAGCTGTTTTTT	CASSQDRAGGPRELFF
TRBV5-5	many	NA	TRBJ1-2	TGTGCCAGCAGCTTGTATATTTCCTCCTATGGCTACACCTTC	CASSLYISSYGYTF
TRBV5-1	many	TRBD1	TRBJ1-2	TGCGCCAGCAGCTTTGGGACAGGGACAGGCCTTGGCTACACCTTC	CASSFGTGTGLGYTF
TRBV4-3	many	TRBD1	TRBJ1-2	TGCGCCAGCAGCCGCTCTCGGGGACAGGGGGATGGCTACACCTTC	CASSRSRGQGDGYTF
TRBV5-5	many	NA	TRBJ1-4	TGTGCCAGCAGCTTGCTCGGGATTAATGAAAAACTGTTTTTT	CASSLLGINEKLFF
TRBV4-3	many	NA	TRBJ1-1	TGCGCCAGCAGCCAAGAGGATAAAGGGTGGGCTGAAGCTTTCTTT	CASSQEDKGWAEAFF
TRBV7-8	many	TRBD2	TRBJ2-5	TGTGCCAGCAGCTTAGCTGGACTAGCGGGAGGGCCCTCGGGAGAGACCCAGTACTTC	CASSLAGLAGGPSGETQYF
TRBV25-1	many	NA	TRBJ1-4	TGTGCCAGCACAGGACACAGTGAAAAACTGTTTTTT	CASTGHSEKLFF
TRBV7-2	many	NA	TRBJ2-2	TGTGCCAGCAGCTTAGCCACTAGATCCGGGGAGCTGTTTTTT	CASSLATRSGELFF
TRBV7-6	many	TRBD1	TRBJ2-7	TGTGCCAGCTCTATAGGACAGGGCGTTTACGAGCAGTACTTC	CASSIGQGVYEQYF
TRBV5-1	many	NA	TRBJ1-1	NA	CASSSSGRGMNTEAFF
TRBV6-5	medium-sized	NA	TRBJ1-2	TGTGCCAGCAGGTCACAGGGTTTGGAGGGCTACACCTTC	CASRSQGLEGYTF
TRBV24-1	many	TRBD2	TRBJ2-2	TGTGCCACCAGTGATCTTGCGGGGGGTCACACCGGGGAGCTGTTTTTT	CATSDLAGGHTGELFF
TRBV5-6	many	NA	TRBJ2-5	TGTGCCAGCAGCCCGGACGGGGCAGGGCAAGAGACCCAGTACTTC	CASSPDGAGQETQYF
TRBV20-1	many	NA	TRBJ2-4	TGCAGTGCTAGAGATAGAGAAGGGAGAGCCAAAAACATTCAGTACTTC	CSARDREGRAKNIQYF